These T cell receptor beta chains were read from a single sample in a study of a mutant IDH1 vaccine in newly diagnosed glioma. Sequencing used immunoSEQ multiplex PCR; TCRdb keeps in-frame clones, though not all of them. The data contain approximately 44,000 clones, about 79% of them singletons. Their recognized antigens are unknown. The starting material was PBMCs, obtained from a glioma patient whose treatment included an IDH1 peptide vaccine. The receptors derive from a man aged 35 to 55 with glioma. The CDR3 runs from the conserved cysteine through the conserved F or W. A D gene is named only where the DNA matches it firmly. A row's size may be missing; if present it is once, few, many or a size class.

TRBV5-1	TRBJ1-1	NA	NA	TGCGCCAGCAGCTTGGTGGGGGCTCGGGACACTGAAGCTTTCTTT	CASSLVGARDTEAFF
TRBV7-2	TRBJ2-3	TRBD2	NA	TGTGCCAGCAGCCTTACTAGCGGGGAGACAGATACGCAGTATTTT	CASSLTSGETDTQYF
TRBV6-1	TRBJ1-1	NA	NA	TGTGCCAGCAGTGACGGCCGTAGCACTGAAGCTTTCTTT	CASSDGRSTEAFF
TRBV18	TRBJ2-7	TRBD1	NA	TGTGCCAGCTCACGGGGACAGGGGCAGTCGGAGCAGTACTTC	CASSRGQGQSEQYF
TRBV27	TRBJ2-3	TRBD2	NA	TGTGCCAGCAGTTTAATGGGACTAGCGGAAACAGATACGCAGTATTTT	CASSLMGLAETDTQYF
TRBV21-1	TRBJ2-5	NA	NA	TGTGCCAGCATGTGTGGTAGCGGGAGGAGACAAGAGACCCAGTACTTC	CASMCGSGRRQETQYF
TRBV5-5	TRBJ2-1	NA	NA	TGTGCCAGCAGTTACCAGGACGGACTCTACAATGAGCAGTTCTTC	CASSYQDGLYNEQFF
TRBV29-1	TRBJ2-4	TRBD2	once	TGCAGCGTCGCGACTAGCGGAGAAAACATTCAGTACTTC	CSVATSGENIQYF
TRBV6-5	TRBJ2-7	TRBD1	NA	TGTGCCAGCAGTACCCGGGACAGGGGCTCCTACGAGCAGTACTTC	CASSTRDRGSYEQYF
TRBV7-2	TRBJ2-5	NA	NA	TGTGCCAGCAGCGGTAGCGGAAGCCCTCAGACCCAGTACTTC	CASSGSGSPQTQYF
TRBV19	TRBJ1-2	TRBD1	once	TGTGCCAGTAGTGAACAGGGGGCTAACTATGGCTACACCTTC	CASSEQGANYGYTF
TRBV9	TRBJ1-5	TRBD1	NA	TGTGCCAGCAGCGTGAGGCGACAGGGGGCATGTCAGCCCCAGCATTTT	CASSVRRQGACQPQHF
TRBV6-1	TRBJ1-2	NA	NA	TGTGCCAGCAGGCTCAACCGGGACTACACCTTC	CASRLNRDYTF
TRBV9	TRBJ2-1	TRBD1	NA	TGTGCCAGCAGCGTAGGGACAGGGGGCTACAATGAGCAGTTCTTC	CASSVGTGGYNEQFF
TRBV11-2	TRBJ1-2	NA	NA	TGTGCCAGCAGCTTGACGACTCTAGCTGGCTACACCTTC	CASSLTTLAGYTF
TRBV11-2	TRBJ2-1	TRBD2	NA	TGTGCCAGCAGCTTTCGACAGGGACTAGCGGGACTCAATGAGCAGTTCTTC	CASSFRQGLAGLNEQFF
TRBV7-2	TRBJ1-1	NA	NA	TGTGCCAGCAGGGACTATAAGGGCACTGAAGCTTTCTTT	CASRDYKGTEAFF
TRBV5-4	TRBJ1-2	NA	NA	TGTGCCAGCAGCTTGAAAGGCAGGGACGATGGCTACACCTTC	CASSLKGRDDGYTF
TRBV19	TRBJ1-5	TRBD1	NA	TGTGCCAGTAGTATAGGAATGGGACAGGGCTTCAATCAGCCCCAGCATTTT	CASSIGMGQGFNQPQHF
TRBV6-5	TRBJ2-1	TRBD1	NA	TGTGCCAGTGGGAGGACAGGGAGTGGCAATGAGCAGTTCTTC	CASGRTGSGNEQFF
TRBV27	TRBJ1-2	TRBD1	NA	TGTGCCAGCACAGGGGGGGTCGGCTACACCTTC	CASTGGVGYTF
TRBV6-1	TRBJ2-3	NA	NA	TGTGCCAGCAGTGGTTCATGGATGGGACACAGTCCGGATACGCAGTATTTT	CASSGSWMGHSPDTQYF
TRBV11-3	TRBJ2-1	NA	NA	TGTGCCAGCAGCGAGATGGGACCCCCTGTCAATGAGCAGTTCTTC	CASSEMGPPVNEQFF
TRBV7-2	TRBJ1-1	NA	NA	TGTGCCAGCAGCTTAGCAGGTAATACTGAAGCTTTCTTT	CASSLAGNTEAFF
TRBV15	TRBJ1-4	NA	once	TGTGCCACCAGCAGAGATCGACAGGTTAATGAAAAACTGTTTTTT	CATSRDRQVNEKLFF
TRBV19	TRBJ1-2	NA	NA	TGTGCCAGTAGTATGACTCACTCCGGCTACACCTTC	CASSMTHSGYTF
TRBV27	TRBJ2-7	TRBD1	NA	TGTGCCAGCAGCTTATTATCAGGGGGAGACTTGTACGAGCAGTACTTC	CASSLLSGGDLYEQYF
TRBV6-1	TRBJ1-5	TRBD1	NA	TGTGCCAGCAGTGGCAACAGGGGAGGCAATCAGCCCCAGCATTTT	CASSGNRGGNQPQHF
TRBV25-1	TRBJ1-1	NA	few	TGTGCCAGCAGAACGACAGGACCGAACACTGAAGCTTTCTTT	CASRTTGPNTEAFF
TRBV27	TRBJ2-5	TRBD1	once	TGTGCCAGCAGCCCCGGCAGGGGGCGCGTGGAGACCCAGTACTTC	CASSPGRGRVETQYF
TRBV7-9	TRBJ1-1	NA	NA	TGTGCCAGCAGCTACACTGAAGCTTTCTTT	CASSYTEAFF
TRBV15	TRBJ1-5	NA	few	TGTGCCACCAGCTTTACAGGGCGACAGCCCCAGCATTTT	CATSFTGRQPQHF
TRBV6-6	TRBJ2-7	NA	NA	TGTGCCAGCAGTTACGGCGGATACTACGAGCAGTACTTC	CASSYGGYYEQYF
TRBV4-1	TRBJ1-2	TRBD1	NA	TGCGCCAGCAGCCTTTCCCCCCCGGGACAGGGGGCTGTTGCTAACTATGGCTACACCTTC	CASSLSPPGQGAVANYGYTF
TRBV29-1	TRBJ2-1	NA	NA	TGCAGCGTTGAACTAACGAGGAGTCCCTACAATGAGCAGTTCTTC	CSVELTRSPYNEQFF
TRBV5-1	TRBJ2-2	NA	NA	TGCGCCAGCAGCTGGACAGTTGACGGGGAGCTGTTTTTT	CASSWTVDGELFF
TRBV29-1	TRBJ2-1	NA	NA	TGCAGCGTTGACAGGGAGCTAGGTGAGCAGTTCTTC	CSVDRELGEQFF
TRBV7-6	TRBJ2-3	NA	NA	TGTGCCAGCAGCCCAGGAGGGACAGATACGCAGTATTTT	CASSPGGTDTQYF
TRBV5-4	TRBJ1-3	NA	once	TGTGCCAGCAGCTCCGGACAGGGAAACACCATATATTTT	CASSSGQGNTIYF
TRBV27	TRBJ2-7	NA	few	TGTGCCAGCAGACCTGGAGGCAGCGAGCAGTACTTC	CASRPGGSEQYF